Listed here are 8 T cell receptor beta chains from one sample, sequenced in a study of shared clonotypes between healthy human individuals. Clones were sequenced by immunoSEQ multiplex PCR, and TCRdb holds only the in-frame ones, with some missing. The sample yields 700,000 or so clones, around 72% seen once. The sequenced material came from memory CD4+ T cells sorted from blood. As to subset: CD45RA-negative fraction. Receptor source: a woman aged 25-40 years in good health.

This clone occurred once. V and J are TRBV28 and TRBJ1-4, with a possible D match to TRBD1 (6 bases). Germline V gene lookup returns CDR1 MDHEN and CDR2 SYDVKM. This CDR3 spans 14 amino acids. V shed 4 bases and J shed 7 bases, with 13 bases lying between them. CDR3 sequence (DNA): TGTGCCAGCAGTTCATCCAGGGGAATTGAAAAACTGTTTTTT. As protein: CASSSSRGIEKLFF.

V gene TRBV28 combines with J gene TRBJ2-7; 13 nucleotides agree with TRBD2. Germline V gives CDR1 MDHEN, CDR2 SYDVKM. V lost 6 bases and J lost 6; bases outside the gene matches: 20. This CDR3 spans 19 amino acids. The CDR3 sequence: CASRPGTSGVNGVSGEQYF. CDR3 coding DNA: TGTGCCAGCAGGCCCGGGACTAGCGGGGTGAACGGCGTTTCGGGCGAGCAGTACTTC.

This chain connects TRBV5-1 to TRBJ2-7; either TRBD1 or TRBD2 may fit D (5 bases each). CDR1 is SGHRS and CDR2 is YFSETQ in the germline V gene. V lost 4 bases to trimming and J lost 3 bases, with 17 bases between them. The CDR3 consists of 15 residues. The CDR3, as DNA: TGCGCCAGCAGCCCCGGGACGGAGAATTACTACGAGCAGTACTTC. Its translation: CASSPGTENYYEQYF.

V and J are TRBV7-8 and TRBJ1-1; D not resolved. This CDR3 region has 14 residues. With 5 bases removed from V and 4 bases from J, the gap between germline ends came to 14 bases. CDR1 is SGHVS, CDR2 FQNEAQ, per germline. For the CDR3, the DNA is TGTGCCAGCAGCCCCACGAGGTTCAGCACTGAAGCTTTCTTT. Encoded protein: CASSPTRFSTEAFF. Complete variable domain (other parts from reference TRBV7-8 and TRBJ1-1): GAGVSQSPRYKVAKRGQDVALRCDPISGHVSLFWYQQALGQGPEFLTYFQNEAQLDKSGLPSDRFFAERPEGSVSTLKIQRTQQEDSAVYLCASSPTRFSTEAFFGQGTRLTVV.

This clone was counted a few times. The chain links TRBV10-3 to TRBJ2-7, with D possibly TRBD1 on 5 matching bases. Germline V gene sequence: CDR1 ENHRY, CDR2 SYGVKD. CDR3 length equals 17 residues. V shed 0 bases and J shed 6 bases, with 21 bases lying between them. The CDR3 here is CAISESGQGIGISEQYF. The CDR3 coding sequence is TGTGCCATCAGTGAGTCTGGACAAGGCATAGGGATCTCCGAGCAGTACTTC.

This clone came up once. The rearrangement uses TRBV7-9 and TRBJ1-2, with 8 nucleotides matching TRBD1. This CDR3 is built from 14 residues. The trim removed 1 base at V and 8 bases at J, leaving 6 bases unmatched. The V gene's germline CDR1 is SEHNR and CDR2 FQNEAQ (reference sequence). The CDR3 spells CASSLVTGQGGYTF. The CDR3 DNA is TGTGCCAGCAGCTTAGTCACTGGACAGGGCGGCTACACCTTC.

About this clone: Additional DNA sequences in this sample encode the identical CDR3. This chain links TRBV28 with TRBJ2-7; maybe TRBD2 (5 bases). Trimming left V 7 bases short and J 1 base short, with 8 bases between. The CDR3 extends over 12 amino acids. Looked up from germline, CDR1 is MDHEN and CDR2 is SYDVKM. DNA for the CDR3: TGTGCCAGCACCGGACTTTCCTACGAGCAGTACTTC. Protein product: CASTGLSYEQYF.

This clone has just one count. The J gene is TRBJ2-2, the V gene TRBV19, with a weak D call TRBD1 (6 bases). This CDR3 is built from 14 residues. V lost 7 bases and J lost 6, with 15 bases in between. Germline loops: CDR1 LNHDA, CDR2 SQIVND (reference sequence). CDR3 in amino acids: CASIPGQGAGELFF. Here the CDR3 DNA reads TGTGCCAGTATTCCGGGACAAGGGGCCGGGGAGCTGTTTTTT. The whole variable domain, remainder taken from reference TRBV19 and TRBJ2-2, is DGGITQSPKYLFRKEGQNVTLSCEQNLNHDAMYWYRQDPGQGLRLIYYSQIVNDFQKGDIAEGYSVSREKKESFPLTVTSAQKNPTAFYLCASIPGQGAGELFFGEGSRLTVL.